This TCR beta chain was profiled in a study of T cell responses to AZD1222 COVID-19 vaccine. Sequenced by immunoSEQ multiplex PCR; TCRdb stores in-frame clones only, minus some. Seen here are over 100,000 clones, roughly 85% observed once, and the top ten hold 7.9%. CDR3 length equals 13 residues. Trimming took 5 bases from V and 3 from J; bases not matched to a gene: 1. Germline V gene sequence: CDR1 MNHEY, CDR2 SMNVEV (reference sequence). V is TRBV27 and J is TRBJ1-2; 9 nucleotides line up with TRBD1. Here the sequenced sample was peripheral blood, taken 28 days after the second dose of the MenACWY control vaccine. This TCR derives from an adult who received the MenACWY meningococcal vaccine as a control. This chain's CDR3 is CASSRDRDYGYTF. Written as DNA, the CDR3 is TGTGCCAGCAGTCGGGACAGGGACTATGGCTACACCTTC.